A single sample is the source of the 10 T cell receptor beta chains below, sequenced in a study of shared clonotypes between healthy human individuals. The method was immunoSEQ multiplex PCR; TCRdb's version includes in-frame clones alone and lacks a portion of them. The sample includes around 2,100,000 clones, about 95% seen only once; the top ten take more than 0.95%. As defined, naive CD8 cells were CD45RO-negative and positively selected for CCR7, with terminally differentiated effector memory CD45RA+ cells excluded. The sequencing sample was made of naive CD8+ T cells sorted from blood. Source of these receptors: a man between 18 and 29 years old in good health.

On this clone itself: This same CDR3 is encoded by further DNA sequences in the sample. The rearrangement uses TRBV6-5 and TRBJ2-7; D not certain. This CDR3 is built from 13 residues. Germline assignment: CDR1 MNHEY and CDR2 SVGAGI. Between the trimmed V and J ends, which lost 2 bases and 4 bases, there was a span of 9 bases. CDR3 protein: CASSYGVGYEQYF. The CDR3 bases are TGTGCCAGCAGTTACGGGGTTGGTTACGAGCAGTACTTC.

CDR3: CAWSVRGLLEGNRGYTF. In DNA form, the CDR3 reads TGTGCCTGGAGTGTACGAGGGTTGTTGGAGGGGAATAGGGGCTACACCTTC. The rearrangement uses TRBV30 and TRBJ1-2, with D possibly TRBD1 on 5 matching bases. Trimming cost V 0 bases and J 8 bases, with 25 bases left between them. This CDR3 spans 17 amino acids. CDR1 is GTSNPN, CDR2 SVGIG, per germline (reference sequence). The whole variable domain, filled in from reference TRBV30 and TRBJ1-2, reads SQTIHQWPATLVQPVGSPLSLECTVEGTSNPNLYWYRQAAGRGLQLLFYSVGIGQISSEVPQNLSASRPQDRQFILSSKKLLLSDSGFYLCAWSVRGLLEGNRGYTFGSGTRLTVV.

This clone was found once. The CDR3 coding sequence is TGTGCCAGCAGCCTTAGCGGAACCCTCAATGAGCAGTTCTTC. Protein sequence: CASSLSGTLNEQFF. The V gene is TRBV13, the J gene TRBJ2-1, with D tentatively TRBD2 (6 bases). The CDR3 is made up of 14 amino acids. Germline V gene sequence: CDR1 PRHDT, CDR2 FYEKMQ (reference sequence). Trimming shortened V by 5 bases and J by 6 bases, and 14 bases separated the two germline ends.

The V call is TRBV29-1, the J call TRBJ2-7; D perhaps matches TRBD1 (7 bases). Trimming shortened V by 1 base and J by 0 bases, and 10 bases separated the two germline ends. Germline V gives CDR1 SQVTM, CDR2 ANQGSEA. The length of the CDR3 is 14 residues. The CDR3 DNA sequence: TGCAGCGTTGAAGCAGGGGGGAGCTCCTACGAGCAGTACTTC. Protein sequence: CSVEAGGSSYEQYF.

The CDR3 DNA follows: TGTGCCAGCAAAGATGACAAGCGGGAGAACACCGGGGAGCTGTTTTTT. It translates to CASKDDKRENTGELFF. This rearrangement joins TRBV6-6 to TRBJ2-2; 7 nucleotides line up with TRBD2. With V trimmed by 7 bases and J by 1 base, 9 bases remained unmatched. There are 16 residues in the CDR3. CDR1 and CDR2 (germline): MNHNY, SVGAGI (reference sequence).

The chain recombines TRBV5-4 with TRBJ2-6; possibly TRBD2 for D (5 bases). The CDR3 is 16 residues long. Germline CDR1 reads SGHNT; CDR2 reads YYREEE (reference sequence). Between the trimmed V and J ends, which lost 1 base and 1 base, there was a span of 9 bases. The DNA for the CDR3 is TGTGCCAGCAGCTTGATCGGGAAATCTGGGGCCAACGTCCTGACTTTC. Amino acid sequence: CASSLIGKSGANVLTF.

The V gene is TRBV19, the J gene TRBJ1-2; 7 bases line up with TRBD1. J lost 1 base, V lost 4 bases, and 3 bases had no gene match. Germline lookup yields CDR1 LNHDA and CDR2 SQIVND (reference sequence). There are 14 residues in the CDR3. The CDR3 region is CASSTRDSNYGYTF. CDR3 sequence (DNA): TGTGCCAGTAGTACACGGGACAGTAACTATGGCTACACCTTC.

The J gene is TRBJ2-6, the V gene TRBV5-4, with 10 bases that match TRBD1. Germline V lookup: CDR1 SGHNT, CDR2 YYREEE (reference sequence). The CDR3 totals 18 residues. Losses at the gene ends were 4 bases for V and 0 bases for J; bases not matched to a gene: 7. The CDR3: CASSDDRGRFSGANVLTF. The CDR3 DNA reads TGTGCCAGCAGCGACGACAGGGGGCGATTCTCTGGGGCCAACGTCCTGACTTTC.

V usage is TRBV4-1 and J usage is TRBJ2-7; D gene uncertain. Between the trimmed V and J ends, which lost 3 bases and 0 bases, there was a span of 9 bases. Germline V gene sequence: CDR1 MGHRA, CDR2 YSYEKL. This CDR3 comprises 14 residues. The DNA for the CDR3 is TGCGCCAGCAGCCACGGGCTGAGCTCCTACGAGCAGTACTTC. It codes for CASSHGLSSYEQYF.

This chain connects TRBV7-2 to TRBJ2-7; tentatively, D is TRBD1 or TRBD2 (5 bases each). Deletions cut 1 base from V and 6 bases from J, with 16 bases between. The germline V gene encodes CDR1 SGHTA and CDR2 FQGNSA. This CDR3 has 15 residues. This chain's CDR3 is CASSLGGTLRGEQYF. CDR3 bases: TGTGCCAGCAGCTTAGGAGGGACCCTTAGGGGCGAGCAGTACTTC.